The 21 T cell receptor beta chains given below trace back to one sample, sequenced in a study of blood T cell repertoires in COVID-19. This table comes from immunoSEQ multiplex PCR, and its TCRdb copy is limited to in-frame clones, with some not included. The sample shows about 210,000 clones, about 88% of them seen only once. Sequencing used peripheral blood. All receptors come from a middle-aged man with acute or convalescent COVID-19.

The V and J genes are TRBV6-6 and TRBJ2-7, with D unresolved. Trimming took off 11 bases at V and 2 bases at J, with 13 bases between the two ends. Germline V gene lookup returns CDR1 MNHNY and CDR2 SVGAGI (reference sequence). The CDR3 extends over 12 amino acids. CDR3: CACGGRAYEQYF. DNA for the CDR3: TGTGCCTGCGGTGGCAGAGCCTACGAGCAGTACTTC.

The chain recombines TRBV3-1 (or the pseudogene TRBV3-2) with TRBJ2-7; 10 bases fit TRBD2. Germline assignment: CDR1 LGHDT and CDR2 YNNKEL (reference sequence). Losses at the gene ends were 0 bases for V and 2 bases for J; bases not matched to a gene: 10. CDR3 length equals 18 residues. As DNA, the CDR3 is TGTGCCAGCAGCCAAGAAAGCCGACTAGCGGGTACTACCTACGAGCAGTACTTC. Translated, it gives CASSQESRLAGTTYEQYF.

V usage is TRBV7-9 and J usage is TRBJ1-6; TRBD1 is a possible D gene (5 bases). Germline CDR1 and CDR2: SEHNR and FQNEAQ (reference sequence). There are 14 residues in the CDR3. With 6 bases removed from V and 12 bases from J, the gap between germline ends came to 18 bases. The CDR3 DNA is TGTGCCAGCAGTCGACAAGGGGAGGCTCTACCCCTCCACTTT. This codes for CASSRQGEALPLHF.

V and J are TRBV2 and TRBJ1-1, with 7 bases that match TRBD1. V dropped 4 bases and J dropped 3; count of bases not matched to a gene: 5. Germline V gene lookup returns CDR1 SNHLY and CDR2 FYNNEI. The CDR3 has 14 residues. The CDR3 sequence is CASSARQGDTEAFF. Here the CDR3 DNA reads TGTGCCAGCAGTGCCAGACAGGGCGACACTGAAGCTTTCTTT.

This chain uses TRBV27 with TRBJ1-4; D remains ambiguous. V lost 4 bases and J 10 bases, leaving 13 bases between the germline ends. The germline CDR1 and CDR2 sequences are MNHEY and SMNVEV (reference sequence). The CDR3 length is 13 residues. The CDR3 DNA reads TGTGCCAGCAGTTCCCATCAGGTACCAAAACTGTTTTTT. This gives the protein CASSSHQVPKLFF.

The rearrangement uses TRBV19 and TRBJ1-5; D is perhaps TRBD1 (5 bases). Germline CDR1 reads LNHDA; CDR2 reads SQIVND (reference sequence). Trimming cost V 6 bases and J 3 bases, with 15 bases left between them. This CDR3 is 15 amino acids long. This chain's CDR3 is CASSPQGYPNQPQHF. DNA for the CDR3: TGTGCCAGTAGCCCCCAGGGATACCCCAATCAGCCCCAGCATTTT.

This clone is a singleton in its sample. The rearrangement links TRBV13 to TRBJ2-3, with a tentative D call TRBD2 (6 bases). The CDR3 extends over 15 amino acids. V was clipped by 5 bases and J by 1 base, with 13 bases between them. Per the germline V gene, CDR1 is PRHDT and CDR2 is FYEKMQ (reference sequence). The CDR3 loop is CASSRSGHGTDTQYF. CDR3 nucleotide sequence: TGTGCCAGCAGCAGGAGCGGGCACGGCACAGATACGCAGTATTTT.

J is TRBJ1-1 and V is TRBV5-1; TRBD1 might be the D (5 bases). Looked up from germline, CDR1 is SGHRS and CDR2 is YFSETQ. The V end lost 0 bases, the J end lost 4 bases, and 10 bases lay between the germline ends. This CDR3 contains 14 residues. Here the CDR3 DNA reads TGCGCCAGCAGCTTGGGCAGGGCCGGCACTGAAGCTTTCTTT. Translated, it gives CASSLGRAGTEAFF.

The chain combines TRBV19 with TRBJ2-7, with TRBD1 identical over 11 bases. V gave up 6 bases and J gave up 7 bases; unmatched junction bases: 8. CDR3 length equals 14 residues. The germline CDR1 and CDR2 sequences are LNHDA and SQIVND (reference sequence). CDR3 protein: CASRGTGGRREQYF. The CDR3 nucleotides are TGTGCCAGTAGGGGGACAGGGGGTCGTCGGGAGCAGTACTTC.

The V gene is TRBV7-2, the J gene TRBJ1-1; possibly TRBD1 for D (6 bases). Trimming left V 2 bases short and J 5 bases short, with 12 bases between. The CDR3 has 14 amino acids. CDR1 and CDR2 from the germline V gene are SGHTA and FQGNSA. For the CDR3, the DNA is TGTGCCAGCAGCTTATTCAAGGGGGAGACTGAAGCTTTCTTT. Translation: CASSLFKGETEAFF.

The chain is built from TRBV9 and TRBJ1-6; TRBD1 is a possible D gene (5 bases). The V gene lost 0 bases and the J gene lost 11 bases, with 15 bases spanning the gap. Looked up from germline, CDR1 is SGDLS and CDR2 is YYNGEE. The CDR3 consists of 15 residues. The CDR3 protein is CASSVVTGPSAPLHF. CDR3 coding DNA: TGTGCCAGCAGCGTAGTAACAGGACCTTCGGCACCCCTCCACTTT.

The rearrangement links TRBV9 to TRBJ2-1, with TRBD2 identical over 12 bases. V lost 7 bases to trimming and J lost 6 bases; unmatched junction nucleotides: 2. Germline CDR1 reads SGDLS; CDR2 reads YYNGEE. The CDR3 length is 13 residues. In DNA form, the CDR3 reads TGTGCCAGCGGGACTAGCGGGTCCAATGAGCAGTTCTTC. Translating it yields CASGTSGSNEQFF.

The rearrangement links TRBV5-8 to TRBJ1-5, with D unresolved. The CDR3 length is 14 residues. The germline V gene has CDR1 SGHTS and CDR2 YDEGEE. Deletions cut 0 bases from V and 6 bases from J, with 10 bases between. Here the CDR3 reads CASSLGDRGQPQHF. CDR3 DNA: TGTGCCAGCAGCTTGGGGGATCGGGGTCAGCCCCAGCATTTT.

The table lists this clone with a count of one. The chain joins TRBV6-1 to TRBJ1-5; D unclear. This CDR3 has 13 amino acids. Per germline, CDR1 MNHNS and CDR2 SASEGT. Trimming removed 2 bases at V and 8 bases at J, with 10 bases between. CDR3 coding DNA: TGTGCCAGCAGTGAACAAAGGAGGGAGCCCCAGCATTTT. It is translated as CASSEQRREPQHF.

This clone was found once. The chain joins TRBV5-1 to TRBJ2-7, with D possibly matching TRBD2 (6 bases). Germline CDR1 SGHRS, CDR2 YFSETQ. The V and J ends lost 0 bases and 2 bases respectively, with 9 bases between them. There are 14 residues in the CDR3. CDR3 nucleotides: TGCGCCAGCAGCTTGGAGGAGGGTACCTACGAGCAGTACTTC. Its protein is CASSLEEGTYEQYF.

The gene calls are TRBV5-6 and TRBJ1-2, with 7 positions matching TRBD1. The germline V gene encodes CDR1 SGHDT and CDR2 YYEEEE. V was pared by 4 bases and J by 4 bases, with 10 bases of the junction left unmatched. CDR3 length equals 15 residues. This CDR3 is CASSISGQLLYGYTF. CDR3 bases: TGTGCCAGCAGCATTTCGGGACAGCTACTCTATGGCTACACCTTC. The full variable domain, rest sourced from reference TRBV5-6 and TRBJ1-2, is DAGVTQSPTHLIKTRGQQVTLRCSPKSGHDTVSWYQQALGQGPQFIFQYYEEEERQRGNFPDRFSGHQFPNYSSELNVNALLLGDSALYLCASSISGQLLYGYTFGSGTRLTVV.

The chain has TRBV19 and TRBJ1-4; D gene ambiguous. V was trimmed by 7 bases and J by 0 bases, leaving 12 bases between them. The CDR3 has 15 residues. Germline CDR1 and CDR2: LNHDA and SQIVND (reference sequence). The CDR3 nucleotides are TGTGCCAGTATGAGGGCATTTGCAACTAATGAAAAACTGTTTTTT. Translation gives CASMRAFATNEKLFF.

This rearrangement joins TRBV18 to TRBJ2-1; the D is unclear. CDR1 is KGHSH, CDR2 LQKENI, per germline. The CDR3 sequence is 13 residues long. V lost 3 bases, J lost 8 bases, and 11 bases lay in between. Here the CDR3 DNA reads TGTGCCAGCTCACCGACACTTCGCGATGAGCAGTTCTTC. Encoded protein: CASSPTLRDEQFF. The full variable domain, its missing parts supplied by reference TRBV18 and TRBJ2-1, is NAGVMQNPRHLVRRRGQEARLRCSPMKGHSHVYWYRQLPEEGLKFMVYLQKENIIDESGMPKERFSAEFPKEGPSILRIQQVVRGDSAAYFCASSPTLRDEQFFGPGTRLTVL.

This chain links TRBV6-5 with TRBJ2-6; no definite D call. The CDR3 is 13 amino acids. V was clipped by 2 bases and J by 4 bases, with 3 bases between them. Germline CDR1 MNHEY, CDR2 SVGAGI. The CDR3 sequence is CASSYRGANVLTF. DNA for the CDR3: TGTGCCAGCAGTTACCGGGGGGCCAACGTCCTGACTTTC.

This chain links TRBV30 with TRBJ2-7, with D possibly being TRBD1 (6 bases). CDR1 and CDR2 from the germline V gene are GTSNPN and SVGIG (reference sequence). There are 14 residues in the CDR3. Trimming pared 0 bases from V and 1 base from J, leaving 10 bases between. CDR3 loop: CAWSVHRESYEQYF. DNA of the CDR3: TGTGCCTGGAGTGTTCACAGGGAATCCTACGAGCAGTACTTC.

The V and J genes are TRBV19 and TRBJ1-5; TRBD1 is a possible D gene (5 bases). This CDR3 spans 14 amino acids. Germline V gives CDR1 LNHDA, CDR2 SQIVND (reference sequence). Trimming cost V 5 bases and J 5 bases, with 13 bases left between them. CDR3 residues: CASSVGTSDQPQHF. In DNA form, the CDR3 reads TGTGCCAGTAGTGTCGGGACTTCCGATCAGCCCCAGCATTTT.